The source of this TCR beta chain is a study of somatic mutations in cytotoxic T cells in rheumatoid arthritis. In the study overall: Patients gave 30 ml EDTA peripheral blood immediately after diagnosis, prior to starting treatment. Points from the study as a whole: There was no significant difference in CD8+ T-cell clonality between rheumatoid arthritis patients and age-matched healthy controls. No antigen targets were known for the expanded CD8+ clones.

Germline V gene data show CDR1 as MNHEY and CDR2 as SVGAGI. Trimming took 2 bases from V and 4 from J, leaving 17 bases between them. The CDR3 loop spans 16 amino acids. Concerning this clone itself: Its specificity is not known.

Original methodology: The authors rarely found patient CD8+ clones larger than 1% matching published virus-specific TCRB sequences. TCRdb's copy holds only in-frame clones and misses some; the assay was immunoSEQ multiplex PCR. V and J calls and clone size are given by that table; D and trimming were obtained from the DNA. The sample lists 15,000 or so clones, around four fifths occurring once. The sequence came from an adult with rheumatoid arthritis. Sequencing was carried out using CD8+ T cells sorted from blood. The chain links TRBV6-5 to TRBJ1-1, with D possibly TRBD1 on 6 matching bases. The CDR3 spells CASSYPKTGGGTEAFF. The CDR3 DNA reads TGTGCCAGCAGTTACCCTAAGACAGGTGGAGGCACTGAAGCTTTCTTT.